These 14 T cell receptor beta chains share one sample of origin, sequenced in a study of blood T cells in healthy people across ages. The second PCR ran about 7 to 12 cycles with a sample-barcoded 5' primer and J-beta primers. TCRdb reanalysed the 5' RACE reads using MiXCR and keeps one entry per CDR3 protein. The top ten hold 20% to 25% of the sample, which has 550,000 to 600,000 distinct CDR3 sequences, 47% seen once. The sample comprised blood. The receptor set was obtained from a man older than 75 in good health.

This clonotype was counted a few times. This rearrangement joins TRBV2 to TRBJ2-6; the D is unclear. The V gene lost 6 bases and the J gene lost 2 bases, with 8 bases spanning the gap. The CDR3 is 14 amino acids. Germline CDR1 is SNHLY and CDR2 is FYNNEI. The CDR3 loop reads CASRKEAGANVLTF. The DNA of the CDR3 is TGTGCCAGCAGGAAGGAAGCTGGGGCCAACGTCCTGACTTTC. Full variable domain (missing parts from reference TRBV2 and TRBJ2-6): EPEVTQTPSHQVTQMGQEVILRCVPISNHLYFYWYRQILGQKVEFLVSFYNNEISEKSEIFDDQFSVERPDGSNFTLKIRSTKLEDSAMYFCASRKEAGANVLTFGAGSRLTVL.

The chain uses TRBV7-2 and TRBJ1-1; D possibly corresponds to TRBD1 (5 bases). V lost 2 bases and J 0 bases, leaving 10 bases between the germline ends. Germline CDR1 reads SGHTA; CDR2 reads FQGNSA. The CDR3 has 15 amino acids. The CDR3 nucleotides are TGTGCCAGCAGCTTAACCCGGGGGATGAACACTGAAGCTTTCTTT. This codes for CASSLTRGMNTEAFF.

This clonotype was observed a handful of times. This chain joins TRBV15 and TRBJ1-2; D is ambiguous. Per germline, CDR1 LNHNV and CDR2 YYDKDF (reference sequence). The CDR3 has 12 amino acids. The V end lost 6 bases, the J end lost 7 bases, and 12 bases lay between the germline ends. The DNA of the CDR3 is TGTGCCACCAGTAGGTCCTGGGGTGGCTACACCTTC. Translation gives CATSRSWGGYTF.

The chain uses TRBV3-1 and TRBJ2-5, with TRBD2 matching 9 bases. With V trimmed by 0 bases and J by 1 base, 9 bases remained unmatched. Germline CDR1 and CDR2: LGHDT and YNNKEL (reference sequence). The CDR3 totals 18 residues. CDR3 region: CASSQDSKLAGLQETQYF. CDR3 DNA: TGTGCCAGCAGCCAAGATAGTAAGCTAGCGGGACTCCAAGAGACCCAGTACTTC.

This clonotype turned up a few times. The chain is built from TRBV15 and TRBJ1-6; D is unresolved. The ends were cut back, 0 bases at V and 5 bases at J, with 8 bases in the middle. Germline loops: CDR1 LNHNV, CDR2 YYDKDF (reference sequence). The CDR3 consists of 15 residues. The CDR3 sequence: CATSRDGRDNSPLHF. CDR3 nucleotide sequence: TGTGCCACCAGCAGAGATGGCCGGGATAATTCACCCCTCCACTTT.

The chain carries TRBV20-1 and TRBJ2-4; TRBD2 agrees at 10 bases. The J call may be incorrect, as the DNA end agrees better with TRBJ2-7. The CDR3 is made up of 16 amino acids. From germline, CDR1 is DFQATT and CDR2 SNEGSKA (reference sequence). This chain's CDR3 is CSARDQSSGSTIEQYF. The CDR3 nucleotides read TGCAGTGCTAGAGATCAGTCTAGCGGGAGTACCATCGAGCAGTACTTC.

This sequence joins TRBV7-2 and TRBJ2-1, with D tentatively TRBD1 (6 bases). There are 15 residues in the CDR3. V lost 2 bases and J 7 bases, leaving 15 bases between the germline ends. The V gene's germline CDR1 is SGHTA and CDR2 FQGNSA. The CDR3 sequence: CASSLTQGWMNEQFF. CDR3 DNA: TGTGCCAGCAGCTTAACCCAGGGGTGGATGAATGAGCAGTTCTTC.

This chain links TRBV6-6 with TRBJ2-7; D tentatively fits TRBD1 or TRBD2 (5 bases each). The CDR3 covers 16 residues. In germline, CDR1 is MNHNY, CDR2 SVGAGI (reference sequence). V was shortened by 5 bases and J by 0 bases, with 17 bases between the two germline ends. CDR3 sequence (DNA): TGTGCCAGCAGTACATCCGGGACGGTCGGCTCCTACGAGCAGTACTTC. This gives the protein CASSTSGTVGSYEQYF.

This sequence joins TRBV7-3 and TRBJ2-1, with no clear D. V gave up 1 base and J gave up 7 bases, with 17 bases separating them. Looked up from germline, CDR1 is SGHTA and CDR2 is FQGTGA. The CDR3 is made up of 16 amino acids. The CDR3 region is CASSLMGPTTRNEQFF. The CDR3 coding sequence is TGTGCCAGCAGCTTAATGGGCCCCACTACGCGGAATGAGCAGTTCTTC.

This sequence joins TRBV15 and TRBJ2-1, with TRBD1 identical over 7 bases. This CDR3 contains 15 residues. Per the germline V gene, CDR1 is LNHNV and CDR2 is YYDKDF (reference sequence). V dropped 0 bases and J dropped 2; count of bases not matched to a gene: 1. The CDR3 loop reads CATSRDGQAYNEQFF. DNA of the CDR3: TGTGCCACCAGCAGAGATGGACAGGCCTACAATGAGCAGTTCTTC.

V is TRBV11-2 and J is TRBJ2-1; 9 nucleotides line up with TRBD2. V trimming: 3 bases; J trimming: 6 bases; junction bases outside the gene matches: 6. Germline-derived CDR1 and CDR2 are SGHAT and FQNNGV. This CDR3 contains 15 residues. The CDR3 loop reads CASSFAGGIGNEQFF. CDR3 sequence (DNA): TGTGCCAGCAGCTTTGCGGGGGGGATCGGCAATGAGCAGTTCTTC.

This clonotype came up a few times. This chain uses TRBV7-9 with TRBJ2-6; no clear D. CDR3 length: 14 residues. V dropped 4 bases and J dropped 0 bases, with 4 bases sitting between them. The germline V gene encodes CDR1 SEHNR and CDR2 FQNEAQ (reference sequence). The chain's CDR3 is CASSSGSGANVLTF. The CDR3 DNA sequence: TGTGCCAGCAGCTCCGGCTCTGGGGCCAACGTCCTGACTTTC.

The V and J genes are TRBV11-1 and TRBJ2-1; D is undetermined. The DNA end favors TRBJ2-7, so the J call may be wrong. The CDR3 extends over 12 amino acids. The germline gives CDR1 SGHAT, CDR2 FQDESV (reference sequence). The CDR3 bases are TGTGCCAGCAGCCGACACTTGGATGAGCAGTACTTC. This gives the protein CASSRHLDEQYF.

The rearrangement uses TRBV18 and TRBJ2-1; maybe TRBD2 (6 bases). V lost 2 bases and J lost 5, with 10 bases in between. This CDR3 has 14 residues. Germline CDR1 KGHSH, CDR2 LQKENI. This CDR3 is CASSPGGDHNEQFF. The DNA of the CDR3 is TGTGCCAGCTCACCAGGAGGGGACCACAATGAGCAGTTCTTC.